The sequence of this T cell receptor beta chain was determined in a study of patients and donors after allogeneic stem cell transplantation. TCRdb called the RT-PCR reads again in MiXCR, with one record for every CDR3 protein. The profile shows about a million distinct CDR3 sequences, about a sixth of them singletons. This CDR3 contains 12 residues. The V end lost 2 bases, the J end lost 4 bases, and 3 bases lay between the germline ends. The germline V gene has CDR1 MRHNA and CDR2 SNTAGT. The chain carries TRBV6-4 and TRBJ2-1; D gene ambiguous. This receptor was taken from a human donor who was either an allogeneic HSCT recipient or a stem cell or donor lymphocyte infusion donor (not recorded which). It is not recorded whose cells these are; they may come from a transplant donor. The sequenced sample consisted of blood, either unsorted or a sorted T cell fraction (not recorded which). In DNA, the CDR3 is TGTGCCAGCAGTGACGAGTACAATGAGCAGTTCTTC. It translates to CASSDEYNEQFF.